These 10 T cell receptor beta chains originate from one sample sequenced in a study of cytotoxic CD8 clonotypes in ibrutinib-treated CLL. This table comes from immunoSEQ multiplex PCR, and its TCRdb copy is limited to in-frame clones, with some not included. This table has 200,000 to 250,000 clones, 70% appearing once. The sequencing used PBMCs, collected after 24 months of ibrutinib treatment. The receptors stem from a human donor with chronic lymphocytic leukemia.

V is TRBV6-5 and J is TRBJ2-1; D is possibly TRBD2 (5 bases). The CDR3 is 13 amino acids. CDR1 and CDR2 from the germline V gene are MNHEY and SVGAGI. V was cut by 8 bases and J by 4 bases, with 12 bases left in between. CDR3 nucleotides: TGTGCCAGCGCCACTAGTGGTTACAATGAGCAGTTCTTC. It specifies CASATSGYNEQFF.

This clone was seen a handful of times. Different DNA sequences within this sample yield the same CDR3. The chain couples TRBV9 to TRBJ2-7; D might be TRBD2 (6 bases). The V gene lost 0 bases and the J gene lost 2 bases, with 9 bases spanning the gap. The CDR3 consists of 14 residues. Germline V gene data show CDR1 as SGDLS and CDR2 as YYNGEE. This CDR3 reads CASSVGGETYEQYF. As DNA, the CDR3 is TGTGCCAGCAGCGTAGGCGGGGAAACCTACGAGCAGTACTTC.

The chain uses TRBV6-5 and TRBJ1-1; 8 bases map to TRBD1. The germline V gene encodes CDR1 MNHEY and CDR2 SVGAGI. V gave up 5 bases and J gave up 8 bases; unmatched junction bases: 4. This CDR3 contains 12 residues. CDR3 amino acids: CASSPGQGEAFF. CDR3 nucleotides: TGTGCCAGCAGTCCCGGACAGGGAGAAGCTTTCTTT.

The rearrangement joins TRBV29-1 to TRBJ2-1, with 13 bases that match TRBD2. This CDR3 region has 16 residues. Germline CDR1 reads SQVTM; CDR2 reads ANQGSEA. The V and J ends lost 4 bases and 6 bases, in that order; junction bases with no gene match: 9. The CDR3 loop is CSVVGTSGISFNEQFF. The CDR3 nucleotides read TGCAGCGTTGTCGGGACTAGCGGGATTTCGTTCAATGAGCAGTTCTTC.

The genes are TRBV28 and TRBJ2-7; no firm D call. In germline, CDR1 is MDHEN, CDR2 SYDVKM. The CDR3 has 11 amino acids. The V end lost 5 bases, the J end lost 5 bases, and 7 bases lay between the germline ends. The CDR3 DNA follows: TGTGCCAGCAGTCGGTTCCACGAGCAGTACTTC. Translation gives CASSRFHEQYF.

The chain has TRBV5-5 and TRBJ1-5; a weak D match, TRBD1 (5 bases). There are 15 residues in the CDR3. V was clipped by 4 bases and J by 3 bases, with 14 bases between them. The germline V gene has CDR1 SGHKS and CDR2 YYEKEE (reference sequence). This CDR3 is CASSRWEGTNQPQHF. The CDR3, as DNA: TGTGCCAGCAGCCGATGGGAAGGGACCAATCAGCCCCAGCATTTT.

A single count supports this clone. The J gene is TRBJ1-5, the V gene TRBV28; 11 bases match TRBD1. The CDR3 has 15 residues. The germline V gene encodes CDR1 MDHEN and CDR2 SYDVKM. V trimming: 6 bases; J trimming: 6 bases; junction bases outside the gene matches: 7. This CDR3 is CASRGGQGDSQPQHF. The CDR3 region has the DNA TGTGCCAGCAGGGGGGGACAGGGGGATAGTCAGCCCCAGCATTTT.

In DNA form, the CDR3 reads TGTGCCAGCAGTCCCCAGGGGTTAGGTGGAAACACCATATATTTT. Protein: CASSPQGLGGNTIYF. The chain links TRBV28 to TRBJ1-3; possible D gene TRBD1, 6 bases. Looked up from germline, CDR1 is MDHEN and CDR2 is SYDVKM. V lost 5 bases, J lost 3 bases, and 14 bases lay in between. The CDR3 is made up of 15 amino acids. Combining the CDR3 with reference TRBV28 and TRBJ1-3 gives the whole variable domain DVKVTQSSRYLVKRTGEKVFLECVQDMDHENMFWYRQDPGLGLRLIYFSYDVKMKEKGDIPEGYSVSREKKERFSLILESASTNQTSMYLCASSPQGLGGNTIYFGEGSWLTVV.

V usage is TRBV11-2 and J usage is TRBJ2-5, with TRBD2 identical over 10 bases. With 1 base clipped from V and 3 bases from J, the junction kept 8 bases outside the gene matches. This CDR3 spans 17 amino acids. Germline assignment: CDR1 SGHAT and CDR2 FQNNGV. The CDR3 region has the DNA TGTGCCAGCAGCTTAGGATCTCTAGCGGGAGATGAAGAGACCCAGTACTTC. Translated: CASSLGSLAGDEETQYF.

V is TRBV20-1 and J is TRBJ1-2; 7 positions match TRBD1. The J segment lost 5 bases and the V segment lost 4 bases, leaving 1 base of the junction unmatched. CDR1 and CDR2 from the germline V gene are DFQATT and SNEGSKA (reference sequence). The CDR3 is made up of 11 amino acids. The CDR3 spells CSATGGYGYTF. The CDR3, as DNA: TGCAGTGCTACAGGGGGATATGGCTACACCTTC.